The 8 T cell receptor beta chains below were found in one sample sequenced in a study of T cells in Graves' hyperthyroidism and ophthalmopathy. RNA transcripts were the template for amplifying TCR beta CDR3 regions. When the TCR CDR3 underwent first-round RT-PCR, the HTBI primer set was used. TCRdb re-called the multiplex PCR reads through MiXCR, storing one row per CDR3 protein. The table shows approximately 690,000 distinct CDR3 sequences, with about 15% occurring only once. The sample was blood. The receptors here all came from a woman aged 45-65 years with Graves' ophthalmopathy.

In its sample, this clonotype was seen many times. CDR3 sequence reads: CASSFRQGRTDTQYF. DNA for the CDR3: TGTGCCAGCAGCTTCAGACAGGGCCGCACAGATACGCAGTATTTT. V is TRBV5-5 and J is TRBJ2-3; 7 bases map to TRBD1. The length of the CDR3 is 15 residues. Trimming at V came to 2 bases and at J to 1 base, leaving 4 bases not matched to a gene. CDR1 is SGHKS and CDR2 is YYEKEE in the germline V gene (reference sequence). Complete variable domain (other parts from reference TRBV5-5 and TRBJ2-3): DAGVTQSPTHLIKTRGQQVTLRCSPISGHKSVSWYQQVLGQGPQFIFQYYEKEERGRGNFPDRFSARQFPNYSSELNVNALLLGDSALYLCASSFRQGRTDTQYFGPGTRLTVL.

This clonotype has at least ten counts. The chain carries TRBV28 and TRBJ1-2, with TRBD1 identical over 7 bases. Germline CDR1 reads MDHEN; CDR2 reads SYDVKM. Trimming cost V 3 bases and J 3 bases; bases outside gene matches: 4. The CDR3 has 14 amino acids. The CDR3 spells CASSLSTGYYGYTF. CDR3 nucleotides: TGTGCCAGCAGTTTGTCGACAGGGTACTATGGCTACACCTTC.

The chain recombines TRBV5-1 with TRBJ2-7, with a possible D match to TRBD1 (5 bases). V lost 3 bases to trimming and J lost 5 bases, with 9 bases between them. Germline-derived CDR1 and CDR2 are SGHRS and YFSETQ. The CDR3 length is 12 residues. CDR3 nucleotides: TGCGCCAGCAGCTATCAGGGCCACGAGCAGTACTTC. Protein sequence: CASSYQGHEQYF.

V usage is TRBV19 and J usage is TRBJ1-5; a possible D gene is TRBD1 (6 bases). The CDR3 is 14 residues long. V was cut by 4 bases and J by 2 bases, with 9 bases left in between. Germline V lookup: CDR1 LNHDA, CDR2 SQIVND (reference sequence). The CDR3 nucleotides read TGTGCCAGTAGTAGGGACATAGGCAATCAGCCCCAGCATTTT. This encodes CASSRDIGNQPQHF.

This clonotype was observed many times. The rearrangement links TRBV27 to TRBJ2-7; D is possibly TRBD2 (6 bases). V was trimmed by 3 bases and J by 2 bases, leaving 8 bases between them. This CDR3 region has 13 residues. Germline CDR1 and CDR2: MNHEY and SMNVEV (reference sequence). The CDR3 nucleotides read TGTGCCAGCAGTTTGCAGCGGGCCTACGAGCAGTACTTC. This gives the protein CASSLQRAYEQYF.

V usage is TRBV19 and J usage is TRBJ1-5, with 7 bases fitting TRBD1. The CDR3 contains 13 residues. Trimming took 9 bases from V and 3 from J; bases not matched to a gene: 5. Germline V gene sequence: CDR1 LNHDA, CDR2 SQIVND (reference sequence). The CDR3: CASRQGLNQPQHF. The CDR3 DNA sequence: TGTGCCAGCCGACAGGGCCTCAATCAGCCCCAGCATTTT.

There are a few counts of this clonotype. The rearrangement uses TRBV5-5 and TRBJ2-1, with TRBD2 matching 9 bases. Germline V gene sequence: CDR1 SGHKS, CDR2 YYEKEE (reference sequence). After removal of 8 bases from V and 6 bases from J, the junction contained 12 bases not matched to a gene. The CDR3 totals 15 residues. The DNA for the CDR3 is TGTGCCAGTAAGGGGTGGGCTAGCGGGGCCAATGAGCAGTTCTTC. This gives the protein CASKGWASGANEQFF.

This clonotype has more than one count but fewer than ten. V and J are TRBV5-1 and TRBJ1-2; no clear D. Germline values: CDR1 SGHRS, CDR2 YFSETQ. The V and J ends lost 5 bases and 2 bases respectively, with 13 bases between them. The CDR3 totals 14 residues. CDR3 sequence reads: CASRKDNSNYGYTF. CDR3 nucleotides: TGCGCCAGCAGAAAAGACAATTCGAACTATGGCTACACCTTC. Variable domain in full (rest from reference TRBV5-1 and TRBJ1-2): KAGVTQTPRYLIKTRGQQVTLSCSPISGHRSVSWYQQTPGQGLQFLFEYFSETQRNKGNFPGRFSGRQFSNSRSEMNVSTLELGDSALYLCASRKDNSNYGYTFGSGTRLTVV.